A selection of T cell receptor beta chains follows, all from one sample in a study of blood T cell repertoires in COVID-19. Clones were read by immunoSEQ multiplex PCR, and TCRdb kept only the in-frame ones, dropping some. The sample consists of approximately 91,000 clones, about 75% of them appearing once. The sequenced material came from peripheral blood. These receptors originate from a woman of 80 years or more with acute or convalescent COVID-19. CDR3s include the opening cysteine and the closing phenylalanine or tryptophan.

j_gene	v_gene	CDR3aa
TRBJ1-1	TRBV6-2/TRBV6-3	CASSSPQGRGGPTEAFF
TRBJ2-7	TRBV27	CASSFLGSYEQYF
TRBJ1-1	TRBV2	CASQLGTATNTEAFF
TRBJ1-2	TRBV25-1	CASSPGEGNGYTF
TRBJ2-7	TRBV12-3/TRBV12-4	CASRSTSGGRYF
TRBJ2-7	TRBV7-2	CASSLARTGTYEQYF
TRBJ1-1	TRBV24-1	CATSDSRGPGTEAFF
TRBJ1-1	TRBV9	CASSVGGLGEAFF
TRBJ2-7	TRBV6-5	CASNGGGQVYEQYF
TRBJ1-5	TRBV24-1	CATSERQERSNQPQHF
TRBJ2-5	TRBV29-1	CSVGGLAGVGEAQYF
TRBJ2-5	TRBV10-3	CAIRETRGQETQYF
TRBJ2-2	TRBV6-5	CASSRQGANTGELFF
TRBJ1-6	TRBV30	CAWIPGGFGSPLHF
TRBJ2-7	TRBV6-2/TRBV6-3	CASSYSITSGGYEQYF
TRBJ1-2	TRBV24-1	CATSVQGYGYTF